This TCR beta chain appears in the sequencing data of a study of regulatory T cells in long-lasting Graves disease. Described time point: newly diagnosed GD, antithyroid drugs for less than 3 months. After RNA was extracted from PBMCs, the TCR library was made from it. CDR1 and CDR2 (germline): SQVTM, ANQGSEA. Trimming removed 6 bases from V and 6 bases from J; junction bases left unmatched: 12. CDR3 length: 16 amino acids. TCR beta libraries were built with iRepertoire HTBI primers and Arm-PCR of CDR3 regions. TCRdb itself ran the multiplex PCR reads through MiXCR, one entry per CDR3 protein. The sample consists of roughly 500,000 distinct CDR3 sequences, roughly 13% of them appearing once. The table lists this clonotype with a few counts. These records were also assigned to another study, of T cells in Graves' hyperthyroidism and ophthalmopathy.

The sequences come from peripheral blood mononuclear cells (PBMCs), collected at new diagnosis, from a patient treated with antithyroid drugs. The clonotype was recovered from a man younger than 45 with Graves disease. The chain combines TRBV29-1 with TRBJ2-1; TRBD2 agrees at 12 bases. CDR3 sequence (DNA): TGCAGCGTCCAGCTTAGGACTAGCGGGACTGCCAATGAGCAGTTCTTC. Residues: CSVQLRTSGTANEQFF.